This T cell receptor (beta chain) was sequenced during a study of long-term antiretroviral therapy in people with HIV. Study results and limitations: The data indicate that diversity increased after ART but remained below transplant donor controls. Clonal populations expanded prior to ART predominated within the repertoire at all time points.

Version v3.0 of the immunoSEQ assay ran at survey level. The table came from immunoSEQ multiplex PCR; TCRdb's copy has only in-frame clones and leaves some out. The sample lists about 21,000 clones, roughly four fifths occurring once. Worth noting for this clone: Its specificity is not known.

V gave up 3 bases and J gave up 4 bases; unmatched junction bases: 5. From germline, CDR1 is ENHRY and CDR2 SYGVKD. This CDR3 comprises 15 residues. The chain has TRBV10-3 and TRBJ2-7; 11 nucleotides line up with TRBD1. The source of this sequence is a man aged 50-60 years with HIV. Material: unsorted PBMCs, obtained 2.2 years after starting antiretroviral therapy. The CDR3 DNA reads as TGTGCCATCAGTGACCTGGACAGGGGGCGATACGAGCAGTACTTC. Translation gives CAISDLDRGRYEQYF.